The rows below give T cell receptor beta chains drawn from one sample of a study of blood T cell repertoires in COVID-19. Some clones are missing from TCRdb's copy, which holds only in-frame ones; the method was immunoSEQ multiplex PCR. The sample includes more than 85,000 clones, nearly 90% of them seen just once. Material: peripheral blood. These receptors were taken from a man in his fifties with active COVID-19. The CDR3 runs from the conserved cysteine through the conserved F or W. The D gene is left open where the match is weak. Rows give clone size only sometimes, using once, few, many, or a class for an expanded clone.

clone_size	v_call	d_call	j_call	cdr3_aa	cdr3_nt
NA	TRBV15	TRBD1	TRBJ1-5	CATSDDRAGNQPQHF	TGTGCCACCAGCGACGACAGGGCCGGCAATCAGCCCCAGCATTTT
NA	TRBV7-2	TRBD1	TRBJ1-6	CASSVRGTGNSPLHF	TGTGCCAGCAGCGTAAGGGGGACAGGCAATTCACCCCTCCACTTT
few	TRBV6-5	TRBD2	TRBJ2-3	CASTALAGGKDTQYF	TGTGCCAGCACGGCCCTGGCGGGGGGCAAAGATACGCAGTATTTT
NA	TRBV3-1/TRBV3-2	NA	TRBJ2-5	CASSQASQGRETQYF	TGTGCCAGCAGCCAAGCAAGCCAGGGGAGAGAGACCCAGTACTTC
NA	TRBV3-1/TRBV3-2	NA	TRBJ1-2	CASSQVSSREARTNYGYTF	TGTGCCAGCAGCCAAGTTAGTTCCAGGGAGGCTCGAACTAACTATGGCTACACCTTC
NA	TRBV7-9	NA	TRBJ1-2	CASSLALTGLGGYTF	TGTGCCAGCAGCTTAGCCCTTACAGGGTTAGGGGGCTACACCTTC
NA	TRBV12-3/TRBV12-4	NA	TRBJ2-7	CASSQEGGEQYF	TGTGCCAGCAGCCAAGAGGGTGGGGAGCAGTACTTC
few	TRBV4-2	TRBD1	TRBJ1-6	CASSHTARDRGGNSPLHF	TGTGCCAGCAGCCATACAGCCCGGGACAGGGGAGGTAATTCACCCCTCCACTTT
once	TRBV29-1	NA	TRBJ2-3	CSVHGLYTDTQYF	TGCAGCGTCCACGGACTCTACACAGATACGCAGTATTTT
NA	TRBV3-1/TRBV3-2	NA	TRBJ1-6	CASSQGGSGDSPLHF	TGTGCCAGCAGCCAAGGTGGGAGTGGGGATTCACCCCTCCACTTT
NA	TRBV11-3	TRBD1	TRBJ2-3	CASSLGQSSTDTQYF	TGTGCCAGCAGCCTGGGACAGAGCAGCACAGATACGCAGTATTTT
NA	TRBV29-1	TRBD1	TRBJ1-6	CSVGEDRVNSPLHF	TGCAGCGTGGGGGAGGACAGGGTAAATTCACCCCTCCACTTT
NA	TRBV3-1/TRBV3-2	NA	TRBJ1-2	CASSQEGEGPRYGYTF	TGTGCCAGCAGCCAAGAGGGGGAGGGCCCAAGATATGGCTACACCTTC
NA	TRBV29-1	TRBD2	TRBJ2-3	CSVEAGSGATDTQYF	TGCAGCGTTGAAGCAGGCAGCGGGGCCACAGATACGCAGTATTTT